Shown below are 27 T cell receptor beta chains from a single sample sequenced in a study of blood T cell repertoires in COVID-19. Assay: immunoSEQ multiplex PCR; the TCRdb copy retains only in-frame clones and omits some. Of 55,000 to 80,000 clones listed, roughly four fifths were seen once; the top ten hold roughly an eighth. Input material: peripheral blood. Receptor source: a human donor in a cohort sampled during active COVID-19.

The rearrangement uses TRBV4-1 and TRBJ1-1; D unresolved. Trimming took 2 bases from V and 0 from J, leaving 10 bases between them. From germline, CDR1 is MGHRA and CDR2 YSYEKL. CDR3 length: 15 residues. The CDR3 region is CASSQSGAMNTEAFF. For the CDR3, the DNA is TGCGCCAGCAGCCAATCGGGAGCCATGAACACTGAAGCTTTCTTT.

CDR3: CASRDGTGAYSPLHF. DNA for the CDR3: TGTGCCAGCAGAGACGGGACAGGGGCCTATTCACCCCTCCACTTT. The genes are TRBV5-5 and TRBJ1-6; 10 bases map to TRBD1. The germline V gene encodes CDR1 SGHKS and CDR2 YYEKEE (reference sequence). V lost 5 bases to trimming and J lost 8 bases; unmatched junction nucleotides: 7. This CDR3 comprises 15 residues.

This sequence joins TRBV9 and TRBJ1-1, with 7 bases lining up with TRBD1. The CDR3 totals 13 residues. Germline V gene sequence: CDR1 SGDLS, CDR2 YYNGEE. The V gene end was trimmed by 3 bases and the J gene end by 10 bases; junction bases not matched to a gene: 9. For the CDR3, the DNA is TGTGCCAGCAGCGAGGGGGCTTACTCCCTAGCTTTCTTT. Translated, it gives CASSEGAYSLAFF.

The rearrangement links TRBV19 to TRBJ2-2, with 11 bases lining up with TRBD2. Germline-derived CDR1 and CDR2 are LNHDA and SQIVND (reference sequence). This CDR3 region has 15 residues. V gave up 11 bases and J gave up 2 bases; unmatched junction bases: 7. The CDR3 region is CASRLAGPNTGELFF. The CDR3, as DNA: TGTGCCTCTAGACTAGCGGGGCCTAACACCGGGGAGCTGTTTTTT.

The rearrangement joins TRBV24-1 to TRBJ1-6; D ambiguous. Germline CDR1 reads KGHDR; CDR2 reads SFDVKD. The CDR3 is made up of 12 amino acids. V was clipped by 6 bases and J by 7 bases, with 6 bases between them. The CDR3 sequence: CATSTPNSPLHF. The CDR3 DNA reads TGTGCCACCAGTACTCCCAATTCACCCCTCCACTTT.

This clone was seen a few times. The chain recombines TRBV2 with TRBJ2-7, with 8 bases lining up with TRBD2. Germline lookup yields CDR1 SNHLY and CDR2 FYNNEI. The CDR3 totals 15 residues. With 2 bases clipped from V and 0 bases from J, the junction kept 3 bases outside the gene matches. The CDR3 sequence: CASSELAGGSYEQYF. DNA for the CDR3: TGTGCCAGCAGTGAACTGGCGGGGGGCTCCTACGAGCAGTACTTC.

This clone was seen ten or more times. This chain uses TRBV11-1 with TRBJ2-7; 7 bases align to TRBD2. Looked up from germline, CDR1 is SGHAT and CDR2 is FQDESV (reference sequence). V dropped 5 bases and J dropped 5; count of bases not matched to a gene: 12. The CDR3 runs 15 residues. For the CDR3, the DNA is TGTGCCAGCAGCCCCCACCGGTCCCTAGCGGACGAGCAGTACGTC. Encoded protein: CASSPHRSLADEQYV.

V usage is TRBV13 and J usage is TRBJ2-7; 8 nucleotides line up with TRBD1. Germline V gene sequence: CDR1 PRHDT, CDR2 FYEKMQ (reference sequence). This CDR3 contains 17 residues. V trimming: 5 bases; J trimming: 2 bases; junction bases outside the gene matches: 14. The CDR3 sequence: CASSPSLLGQAPYEQYF. In DNA, the CDR3 is TGTGCCAGCAGCCCCTCTCTCTTGGGACAGGCCCCCTACGAGCAGTACTTC.

The chain uses TRBV10-3 and TRBJ2-5; 8 bases are shared with TRBD2. The V segment lost 8 bases and the J segment 9 bases; nucleotides outside the gene matches: 5. Looked up from germline, CDR1 is ENHRY and CDR2 is SYGVKD. This CDR3 is built from 11 residues. The CDR3 DNA follows: TGTGCCATCGGTAGCGGGGCGTCCCAGTACTTC. Protein product: CAIGSGASQYF.

The chain uses TRBV7-2 and TRBJ2-5; D is possibly TRBD2 (5 bases). The CDR3 length is 14 residues. The ends were cut back, 5 bases at V and 4 bases at J, with 14 bases in the middle. The germline gives CDR1 SGHTA, CDR2 FQGNSA. The DNA for the CDR3 is TGTGCCAGCAGCCTACGGGGTGGGCGAGAGACCCAGTACTTC. This codes for CASSLRGGRETQYF.

The chain is built from TRBV2 and TRBJ1-6; a possible D gene is TRBD1 (6 bases). Per germline, CDR1 SNHLY and CDR2 FYNNEI. V dropped 8 bases and J dropped 12 bases, with 17 bases sitting between them. The CDR3 length is 13 residues. CDR3 loop: CASLKGGGRPLHF. The DNA of the CDR3 is TGTGCCAGCCTGAAGGGGGGGGGCAGACCCCTCCACTTT.

The V call is TRBV7-6, the J call TRBJ2-2; TRBD2 agrees at 11 bases. Trimming removed 2 bases from V and 7 bases from J; junction bases left unmatched: 3. Germline CDR1 SGHVS, CDR2 FNYEAQ. The CDR3 covers 15 residues. CDR3 residues: CASSLRTSGYGELFF. CDR3 nucleotides: TGTGCCAGCAGCTTAAGGACTAGCGGGTACGGGGAGCTGTTTTTT.

The J gene is TRBJ1-1, the V gene TRBV19, with a possible D match to TRBD1 (5 bases). Germline V gives CDR1 LNHDA, CDR2 SQIVND (reference sequence). V gave up 6 bases and J gave up 5 bases, with 13 bases separating them. CDR3 size: 13 residues. The CDR3 sequence is CASSGKRGTEAFF. The CDR3 nucleotides read TGTGCCAGTAGCGGTAAAAGGGGAACTGAAGCTTTCTTT.

The genes are TRBV19 and TRBJ1-5; TRBD1 aligns across 9 bases. V trimming: 5 bases; J trimming: 4 bases; junction bases outside the gene matches: 6. CDR1 is LNHDA and CDR2 is SQIVND in the germline V gene (reference sequence). The CDR3 spans 15 residues. The DNA for the CDR3 is TGTGCCAGTAGTGAAACAGGGGGCATTAATCAGCCCCAGCATTTT. Translated: CASSETGGINQPQHF.

The sample holds a few counts of this clone. V gene TRBV3-1 (or the pseudogene TRBV3-2) combines with J gene TRBJ1-6; TRBD1 matches 8 bases. The CDR3 contains 15 residues. Per germline, CDR1 LGHDT and CDR2 YNNKEL (reference sequence). J lost 6 bases, V lost 5 bases, and 6 bases had no gene match. The CDR3 sequence is CASSETGTGNSPLHF. CDR3 nucleotide sequence: TGTGCCAGCAGCGAAACCGGGACAGGTAATTCACCCCTCCACTTT.

This CDR3 is CAWSEKTQGRGTQYF. For the CDR3, the DNA is TGTGCCTGGAGTGAGAAAACCCAGGGTCGCGGTACGCAGTATTTT. The chain uses TRBV30 and TRBJ2-3, with a weak D call TRBD1 (5 bases). Germline V lookup: CDR1 GTSNPN, CDR2 SVGIG (reference sequence). V lost 1 base to trimming and J lost 8 bases, with 19 bases between them. The CDR3 sequence is 15 residues long.

The chain combines TRBV19 with TRBJ2-7; D may be TRBD2 (5 bases). Germline lookup yields CDR1 LNHDA and CDR2 SQIVND (reference sequence). Trimming shortened V by 2 bases and J by 7 bases, and 15 bases separated the two germline ends. The CDR3 has 14 amino acids. The CDR3 nucleotides read TGTGCCAGTAGTATAAAGAGTCTGTCGGGGGAGCAGTACTTC. Translation: CASSIKSLSGEQYF. Full variable domain (outside the CDR3, taken from reference TRBV19 and TRBJ2-7): DGGITQSPKYLFRKEGQNVTLSCEQNLNHDAMYWYRQDPGQGLRLIYYSQIVNDFQKGDIAEGYSVSREKKESFPLTVTSAQKNPTAFYLCASSIKSLSGEQYFGPGTRLTVT.

The chain couples TRBV7-9 to TRBJ1-2, with TRBD1 matching over 7 bases. CDR1 SEHNR and CDR2 FQNEAQ come from the germline V gene (reference sequence). The CDR3 sequence is 14 residues long. V was clipped by 3 bases and J by 7 bases; unmatched bases: 8. This chain's CDR3 is CASSLPDRVSGYTF. The CDR3 DNA reads TGTGCCAGCAGCTTGCCAGACAGGGTCTCTGGCTACACCTTC.

Only a few counts were recorded for this clone. The chain carries TRBV3-1 (or the pseudogene TRBV3-2) and TRBJ2-7, with 10 nucleotides matching TRBD1. Germline V lookup: CDR1 LGHDT, CDR2 YNNKEL (reference sequence). V shed 1 base, J shed 5 bases, and the junction held 8 bases outside the gene matches. This CDR3 spans 16 amino acids. The CDR3 DNA reads TGTGCCAGCAGCCAAGCAGGGGGACAGGGGTCCGACGAGCAGTACTTC. It codes for CASSQAGGQGSDEQYF.

The chain links TRBV5-4 to TRBJ2-5, with TRBD2 identical over 7 bases. CDR1 is SGHNT and CDR2 is YYREEE in the germline V gene (reference sequence). The CDR3 consists of 16 residues. V dropped 1 base and J dropped 1; count of bases not matched to a gene: 7. DNA for the CDR3: TGTGCCAGCAGCTTGTCTCTTTCGGGGGGCCAAGAGACCCAGTACTTC. The encoded protein is CASSLSLSGGQETQYF.

J is TRBJ1-1 and V is TRBV3-1 (or the pseudogene TRBV3-2); no clear D gene. This CDR3 has 13 residues. Germline V gene lookup returns CDR1 LGHDT and CDR2 YNNKEL (reference sequence). V lost 4 bases and J 6 bases, leaving 12 bases between the germline ends. The CDR3 region is CASSPTGIPEAFF. The CDR3 region has the DNA TGTGCCAGCAGCCCCACGGGGATCCCTGAAGCTTTCTTT.

This clone was detected once. Here the CDR3 DNA reads TGTGCCTCCTCAAGAGGAAACAATGAGCAGTTCTTC. Translated: CASSRGNNEQFF. The chain employs TRBV24-1 and TRBJ2-1; D remains unclear. The germline V and J ends were trimmed by 12 bases and 5 bases, with 13 bases remaining between them. From germline, CDR1 is KGHDR and CDR2 SFDVKD. There are 12 residues in the CDR3.

The chain combines TRBV7-2 with TRBJ2-5, with D tentatively TRBD1 (7 bases). Trimming shortened V by 7 bases and J by 4 bases, and 16 bases separated the two germline ends. The germline CDR1 and CDR2 sequences are SGHTA and FQGNSA. CDR3 size: 14 residues. The CDR3 coding sequence is TGTGCCAGCATGGAGGGGGCTAGTGGAGAGACCCAGTACTTC. Translation: CASMEGASGETQYF. The full variable domain, rest sourced from reference TRBV7-2 and TRBJ2-5, is GAGVSQSPSNKVTEKGKDVELRCDPISGHTALYWYRQSLGQGLEFLIYFQGNSAPDKSGLPSDRFSAERTGGSVSTLTIQRTQQEDSAVYLCASMEGASGETQYFGPGTRLLVL.

The chain couples TRBV6-6 to TRBJ2-5; 11 nucleotides agree with TRBD2. The CDR3 is 16 amino acids. The J segment lost 3 bases and the V segment lost 2 bases, leaving 5 bases of the junction unmatched. The germline V gene has CDR1 MNHNY and CDR2 SVGAGI (reference sequence). The CDR3 protein is CASSYRTSGSKETQYF. Here the CDR3 DNA reads TGTGCCAGCAGTTACCGGACTAGCGGGTCAAAAGAGACCCAGTACTTC.

The V and J genes are TRBV27 and TRBJ2-7, with D hard to call. Germline lookup yields CDR1 MNHEY and CDR2 SMNVEV (reference sequence). The ends were cut back, 6 bases at V and 2 bases at J, with 14 bases in the middle. This CDR3 region has 14 residues. The CDR3 region has the DNA TGTGCCAGCAGGAGCCTGGGCAGCCCCTACGAGCAGTACTTC. The encoded protein is CASRSLGSPYEQYF.

V and J are TRBV27 and TRBJ2-3; the D gene is possibly TRBD1 (6 bases). Per the germline V gene, CDR1 is MNHEY and CDR2 is SMNVEV (reference sequence). CDR3 length equals 16 residues. V lost 5 bases and J 6 bases, leaving 21 bases between the germline ends. In DNA, the CDR3 is TGTGCCAGCAGTCTCCCCACGGGACAACCTGACGATACGCAGTATTTT. It translates to CASSLPTGQPDDTQYF.

This clone was observed once. J is TRBJ2-3 and V is TRBV28; 8 nucleotides align to TRBD1. The CDR3 is 15 amino acids. Germline values: CDR1 MDHEN, CDR2 SYDVKM. After removal of 7 bases from V and 6 bases from J, the junction contained 12 bases not matched to a gene. CDR3 nucleotide sequence: TGTGCCAGCACCCCCGACAGGGGCCCCTCGGATACGCAGTATTTT. Protein product: CASTPDRGPSDTQYF.